This T cell receptor (beta chain) was obtained from a study of cytomegalovirus exposure and HLA in healthy donors. Study conclusions and caveats: Sequencing artifact likely explains a cluster of highly shared sequence variants.

On this clone itself: The antigen is not known.

Germline-derived CDR1 and CDR2 are LNHDA and SQIVND (reference sequence). This CDR3 comprises 14 residues. The J segment lost 4 bases and the V segment lost 6 bases, leaving 7 bases of the junction unmatched. PCR was performed using 60 Vbeta and 13 Jbeta primers. The assay was immunoSEQ multiplex PCR, and TCRdb's table has in-frame clones only and misses some. The sample consists of about 180,000 clones, 65% to 80% of them appearing once. This clonotype originated in a woman between 25 and 40 years old in good health and CMV-seropositive. Material for sequencing was PBMCs. The chain links TRBV19 to TRBJ2-5, with 8 bases identical to TRBD1. The CDR3, as DNA: TGTGCCAGTAGCAGACAGGGGATGAGAGAGACCCAGTACTTC. Translated, it gives CASSRQGMRETQYF.